The present T cell receptor (beta chain) was sequenced within a study of identical twins. Template switching (which added a universal primer site) was used, and cDNA carried unique molecular identifiers. TCRdb passed the 5' RACE reads through MiXCR, listing each CDR3 protein once. The sample contains around 250,000 distinct CDR3 sequences, about 7.3% of which appear only once. In this sample, this clonotype turned up a few times. The CDR3 extends over 15 amino acids. Unmatched junction bases numbered 10, after V lost 5 bases and J lost 7 bases. Germline CDR1 and CDR2: MRHNA and SNTAGT. These data are also associated with another study on yellow fever vaccine responses in identical twins. That source reports: Twins reportedly had a vaccine T cell response that seemed partly convergent, partly personalized.

This sequence was found in a young woman in good health. Sequenced input: memory (CD45RO+) T cells sorted from blood. V is TRBV6-4 and J is TRBJ2-1, with 8 positions matching TRBD2. The CDR3: CASSQQAGGSNEQFF. The CDR3 coding sequence is TGTGCCAGCAGTCAACAGGCGGGAGGTTCGAATGAGCAGTTCTTC.